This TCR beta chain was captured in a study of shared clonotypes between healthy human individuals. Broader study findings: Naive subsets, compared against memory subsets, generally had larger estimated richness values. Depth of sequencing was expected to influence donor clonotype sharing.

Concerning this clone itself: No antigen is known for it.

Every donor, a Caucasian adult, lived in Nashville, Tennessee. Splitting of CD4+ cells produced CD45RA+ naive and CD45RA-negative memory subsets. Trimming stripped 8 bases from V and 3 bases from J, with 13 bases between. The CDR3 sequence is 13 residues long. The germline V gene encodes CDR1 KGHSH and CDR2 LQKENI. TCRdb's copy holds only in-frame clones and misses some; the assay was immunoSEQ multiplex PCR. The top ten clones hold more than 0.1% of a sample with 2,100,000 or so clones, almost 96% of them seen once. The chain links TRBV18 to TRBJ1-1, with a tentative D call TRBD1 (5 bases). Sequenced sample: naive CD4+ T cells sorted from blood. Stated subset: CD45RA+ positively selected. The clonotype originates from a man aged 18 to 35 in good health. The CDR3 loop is CASALQGDTEAFF. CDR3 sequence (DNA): TGTGCCAGCGCCCTTCAGGGTGACACTGAAGCTTTCTTT.